This record concerns one T cell receptor beta chain sequence. As yet, its antigen is unknown. This entry is derived from a study of early T cells in non-severe SARS-CoV-2 infection. Across the whole study: RNA in bulk from unsorted whole blood was sequenced, and chains were unpaired.

The TCR library protocol attached unique molecular identifiers to the individual cDNA molecules. TCRdb reanalysed the 5' RACE reads using MiXCR and keeps one entry per CDR3 protein. The sample includes about 62,000 distinct CDR3 sequences, 8.5% to 9.5% of them seen just once. Study results and caveats: VDJdb matches were skewed toward anti-spike CD8 T cell responses.

CDR3 length: 14 residues. The V and J ends lost 4 bases and 0 bases respectively, with 10 bases between them. Germline assignment: CDR1 SGHNT and CDR2 YYREEE (reference sequence). The clonotype originates from an adult who was a healthcare worker with PCR-confirmed SARS-CoV-2 infection or an uninfected control (not recorded which). This chain links TRBV5-4 with TRBJ2-5; D gene ambiguous. The sequenced sample was whole blood. The CDR3, as DNA: TGTGCCAGCAGCCGTGACGTAGACCAAGAGACCCAGTACTTC. The encoded protein is CASSRDVDQETQYF. The complete variable domain, with remaining parts taken from reference TRBV5-4 and TRBJ2-5, reads ETGVTQSPTHLIKTRGQQVTLRCSSQSGHNTVSWYQQALGQGPQFIFQYYREEENGRGNFPPRFSGLQFPNYSSELNVNALELDDSALYLCASSRDVDQETQYFGPGTRLLVL.